Listed below are T cell receptor beta chains from one sample, sequenced in a study of T cell changes during pregnancy in multiple sclerosis. Produced via immunoSEQ multiplex PCR; TCRdb's table is partial and in-frame only. This sample carries about 55,000 clones, about 90% of them seen once, and the ten largest clones take 0.45% to 0.65%. The sample in question was CD4+ T cells from peripheral blood mononuclear cells, obtained in the first trimester of pregnancy. These receptors were collected from a female donor with multiple sclerosis, enrolled in a pregnancy study. CDR3s include the opening cysteine and the closing phenylalanine or tryptophan. Each record gives: D gene, J gene, clone size, V gene, CDR3 protein, CDR3 DNA. The D gene is left open where the match is weak. The size entry is marked missing in some rows and otherwise reads once, few, many or a size class.

d_gene: TRBD2; j_gene: TRBJ2-7; abundance: NA; v_gene: TRBV5-1; CDR3aa: CASRPGLAGVGSSYEQYF; CDR3nt: TGCGCCAGCAGACCGGGACTAGCGGGAGTGGGCAGCTCCTACGAGCAGTACTTC
d_gene: TRBD1; j_gene: TRBJ2-1; abundance: NA; v_gene: TRBV28; CDR3aa: CASSFTGTALYNEQFF; CDR3nt: TGTGCCAGCAGTTTTACCGGGACAGCCCTGTACAATGAGCAGTTCTTC
d_gene: NA; j_gene: TRBJ2-1; abundance: NA; v_gene: TRBV7-9; CDR3aa: CATPAGAVEFF; CDR3nt: TGTGCCACCCCCGCGGGGGCAGTCGAGTTCTTC
d_gene: TRBD1; j_gene: TRBJ1-3; abundance: NA; v_gene: TRBV27; CDR3aa: CASSRTGVLSGNTIYF; CDR3nt: TGTGCCAGCAGTAGAACAGGGGTGCTCTCTGGAAACACCATATATTTT
d_gene: NA; j_gene: TRBJ2-7; abundance: NA; v_gene: TRBV9; CDR3aa: CASSVAGGSSYEQYF; CDR3nt: TGTGCCAGCAGCGTAGCCGGGGGAAGTTCCTACGAGCAGTACTTC
d_gene: NA; j_gene: TRBJ2-3; abundance: NA; v_gene: TRBV14; CDR3aa: CASSHTTRPYHFSGITWDTQYF; CDR3nt: TGTGCCAGCAGCCATACGACAAGACCATACCACTTTTCCGGGATTACATGGGATACGCAGTATTTT
d_gene: TRBD1; j_gene: TRBJ1-4; abundance: once; v_gene: TRBV5-1; CDR3aa: CASSESYRGNEKLFF; CDR3nt: TGCGCCAGCAGCGAGTCGTACAGGGGAAATGAAAAACTGTTTTTT
d_gene: TRBD1; j_gene: TRBJ1-3; abundance: NA; v_gene: TRBV28; CDR3aa: CASRTGGASGNTIYF; CDR3nt: TGTGCCAGCAGGACAGGGGGCGCATCGGGAAACACCATATATTTT
d_gene: NA; j_gene: TRBJ1-1; abundance: NA; v_gene: TRBV28; CDR3aa: CASSPRGGYTEAFF; CDR3nt: TGTGCCAGCAGCCCGAGGGGGGGCTACACTGAAGCTTTCTTT
d_gene: TRBD1; j_gene: TRBJ1-4; abundance: NA; v_gene: TRBV4-3; CDR3aa: CASSPTTGGREKLFF; CDR3nt: TGCGCCAGCAGCCCGACGACAGGGGGACGGGAAAAACTGTTTTTT
d_gene: TRBD1; j_gene: TRBJ1-2; abundance: NA; v_gene: TRBV14; CDR3aa: CASSQNRRRFQGAFGGYTF; CDR3nt: TGTGCCAGCAGCCAGAACCGTAGGAGGTTCCAGGGGGCGTTTGGTGGCTACACCTTC
d_gene: NA; j_gene: TRBJ2-6; abundance: once; v_gene: TRBV19; CDR3aa: CASSGGSGANVLTF; CDR3nt: TGTGCCAGTAGCGGGGGATCTGGGGCCAACGTCCTGACTTTC
d_gene: NA; j_gene: TRBJ2-5; abundance: NA; v_gene: TRBV7-3; CDR3aa: CASSTGYQETQYF; CDR3nt: TGTGCCAGCAGCACAGGGTATCAAGAGACCCAGTACTTC
d_gene: TRBD1; j_gene: TRBJ1-2; abundance: NA; v_gene: TRBV2; CDR3aa: CASSRDRVSYGYTF; CDR3nt: TGTGCCAGCAGTAGGGACAGGGTCTCATACGGCTACACCTTC
d_gene: TRBD2; j_gene: TRBJ2-3; abundance: NA; v_gene: TRBV27; CDR3aa: CASRRTSGGAADTQYF; CDR3nt: TGTGCCAGCAGGAGAACTAGCGGGGGGGCCGCAGATACGCAGTATTTT
d_gene: TRBD2; j_gene: TRBJ2-2; abundance: NA; v_gene: TRBV9; CDR3aa: CASSVWTSGGAGELFF; CDR3nt: TGTGCCAGCAGCGTCTGGACTAGCGGGGGGGCCGGGGAGCTGTTTTTT
d_gene: NA; j_gene: TRBJ1-3; abundance: NA; v_gene: TRBV4-3; CDR3aa: CASSPVGSGNTIYF; CDR3nt: TGCGCCAGCAGCCCTGTCGGCTCTGGAAACACCATATATTTT
d_gene: TRBD2; j_gene: TRBJ2-7; abundance: NA; v_gene: TRBV7-9; CDR3aa: CASSLSGGYEQYF; CDR3nt: TGTGCCAGCAGCCTCTCGGGGGGCTACGAGCAGTACTTC
d_gene: TRBD1; j_gene: TRBJ1-5; abundance: NA; v_gene: TRBV6-1; CDR3aa: CASSERRGRGVYSNQPQHF; CDR3nt: TGTGCCAGCAGTGAAAGAAGGGGGCGAGGGGTTTATAGCAATCAGCCCCAGCATTTT
d_gene: TRBD2; j_gene: TRBJ2-1; abundance: NA; v_gene: TRBV4-1; CDR3aa: CASSQPGLGKNEQFF; CDR3nt: TGCGCCAGCAGCCAACCGGGACTAGGTAAGAATGAGCAGTTCTTC
d_gene: TRBD1; j_gene: TRBJ2-1; abundance: NA; v_gene: TRBV6-6; CDR3aa: CASSYARPGQGERWFF; CDR3nt: TGTGCCAGCAGTTACGCGCGGCCGGGACAGGGTGAAAGGTGGTTCTTC
d_gene: TRBD1; j_gene: TRBJ2-2; abundance: once; v_gene: TRBV12-5; CDR3aa: CASGLENTPGQGFTGELFF; CDR3nt: TGTGCTAGTGGTTTGGAAAACACTCCGGGACAGGGTTTCACCGGGGAGCTGTTTTTT
d_gene: NA; j_gene: TRBJ1-1; abundance: NA; v_gene: TRBV6-1; CDR3aa: CASKGDGNTEAFF; CDR3nt: TGTGCCAGCAAGGGGGATGGGAACACTGAAGCTTTCTTT
d_gene: NA; j_gene: TRBJ2-1; abundance: NA; v_gene: TRBV6-5; CDR3aa: CASSYSGDNEQFF; CDR3nt: TGTGCCAGCAGTTACTCGGGCGACAATGAGCAGTTCTTC
d_gene: TRBD1; j_gene: TRBJ1-1; abundance: NA; v_gene: TRBV6-5; CDR3aa: CASSPPQGANHDAFF; CDR3nt: TGTGCCAGCAGCCCCCCGCAGGGGGCGAATCATGACGCTTTCTTT
d_gene: NA; j_gene: TRBJ2-3; abundance: NA; v_gene: TRBV6-1; CDR3aa: CASSARSTDTQYF; CDR3nt: TGTGCCAGCAGTGCGAGAAGCACAGATACGCAGTATTTT
d_gene: NA; j_gene: TRBJ2-2; abundance: NA; v_gene: TRBV7-9; CDR3aa: CASSLGGVRGFANTGELFF; CDR3nt: TGTGCCAGCAGCTTAGGGGGGGTACGGGGCTTCGCGAACACCGGGGAGCTGTTTTTT
d_gene: NA; j_gene: TRBJ2-7; abundance: NA; v_gene: TRBV6-1; CDR3aa: CASSRQDLYEQYF; CDR3nt: TGTGCCAGCAGCAGACAGGACCTCTACGAGCAGTACTTC
d_gene: TRBD1; j_gene: TRBJ1-4; abundance: NA; v_gene: TRBV19; CDR3aa: CASSIDLRQGSVDEKLFF; CDR3nt: TGTGCCAGTAGTATAGATCTGCGACAGGGGTCCGTGGATGAAAAACTGTTTTTT